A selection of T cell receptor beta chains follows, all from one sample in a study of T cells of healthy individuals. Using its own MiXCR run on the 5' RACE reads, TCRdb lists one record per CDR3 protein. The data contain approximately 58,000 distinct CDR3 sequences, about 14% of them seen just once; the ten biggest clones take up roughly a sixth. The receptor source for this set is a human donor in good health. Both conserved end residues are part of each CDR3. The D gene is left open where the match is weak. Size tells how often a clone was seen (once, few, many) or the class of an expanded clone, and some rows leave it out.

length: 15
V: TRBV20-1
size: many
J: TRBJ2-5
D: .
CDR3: CSARGGFGYQETQYF
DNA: TGCAGTGCTAGAGGGGGATTCGGGTACCAAGAGACCCAGTACTTC

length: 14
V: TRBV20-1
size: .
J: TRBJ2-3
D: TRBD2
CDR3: CSATYLAGEHTQYF
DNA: TGCAGTGCTACCTATCTAGCGGGAGAGCATACGCAGTATTTT

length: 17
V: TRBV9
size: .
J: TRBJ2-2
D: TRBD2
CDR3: CASSTGGLAGATGELFF
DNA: TGTGCCAGCAGCACGGGGGGACTAGCGGGAGCCACCGGGGAGCTGTTTTTT

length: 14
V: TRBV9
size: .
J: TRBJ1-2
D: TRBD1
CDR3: CASNDGTVNYGYTF
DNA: TGTGCCAGCAATGACGGGACAGTTAACTATGGCTACACCTTC

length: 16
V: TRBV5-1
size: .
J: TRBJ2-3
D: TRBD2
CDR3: CASSLVASGGGDTQYF
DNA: TGCGCCAGCAGCTTGGTCGCTAGCGGGGGAGGAGATACGCAGTATTTT

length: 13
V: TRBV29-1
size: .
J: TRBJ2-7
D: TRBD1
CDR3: CSVGTGNGYEQYF
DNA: TGCAGCGTGGGGACAGGGAACGGCTACGAGCAGTACTTC

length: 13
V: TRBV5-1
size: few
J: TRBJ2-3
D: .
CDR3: CASSPTGTDTQYF
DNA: TGCGCCAGCAGCCCTACAGGGACCGATACGCAGTATTTT

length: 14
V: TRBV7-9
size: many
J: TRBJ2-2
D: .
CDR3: CASSLGLATGELFF
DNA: TGTGCCAGCAGCTTAGGGCTGGCCACCGGGGAGCTGTTTTTT

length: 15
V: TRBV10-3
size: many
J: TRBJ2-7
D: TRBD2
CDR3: CAIRGLAGDHYEQYF
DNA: TGTGCCATCAGAGGACTAGCGGGGGACCACTACGAGCAGTACTTC

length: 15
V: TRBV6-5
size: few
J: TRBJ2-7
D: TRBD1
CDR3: CASSYGTGVSYEQYF
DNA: TGTGCCAGCAGTTACGGGACAGGGGTCAGCTACGAGCAGTACTTC

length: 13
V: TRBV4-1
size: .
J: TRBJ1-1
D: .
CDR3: CASSQEGFTEAFF
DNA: TGCGCCAGCAGCCAAGAAGGGTTCACTGAAGCTTTCTTT

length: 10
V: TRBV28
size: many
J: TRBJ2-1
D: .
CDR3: CASSNNEQFF
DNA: TGTGCCAGCAGCAACAATGAGCAGTTCTTC

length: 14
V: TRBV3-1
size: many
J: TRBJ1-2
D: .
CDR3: CASSQTSSAGGYTF
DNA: TGTGCCAGCAGCCAAACCTCCTCCGCGGGCGGCTACACCTTC

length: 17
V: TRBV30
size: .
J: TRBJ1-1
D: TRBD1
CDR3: CAWSVPDRGGGGTEAFF
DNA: TGTGCCTGGAGTGTACCGGACAGGGGGGGGGGTGGCACTGAAGCTTTCTTT

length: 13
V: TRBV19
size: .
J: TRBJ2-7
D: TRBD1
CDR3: CARDRDSSYEQYF
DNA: TGTGCCAGAGACCGGGACAGTTCCTACGAGCAGTACTTC

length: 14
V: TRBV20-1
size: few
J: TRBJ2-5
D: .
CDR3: CSASPFQTQETQYF
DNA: TGCAGTGCTAGTCCATTCCAGACCCAAGAGACCCAGTACTTC

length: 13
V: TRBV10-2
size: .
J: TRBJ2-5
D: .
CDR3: CTSSPSMAGTQYF
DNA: TGCACCAGCAGTCCTAGCATGGCAGGGACCCAGTACTTC

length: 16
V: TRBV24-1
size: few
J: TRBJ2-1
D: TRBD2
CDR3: CATSNMELAGNNEQFF
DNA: TGTGCCACCAGTAATATGGAACTAGCGGGTAACAATGAGCAGTTCTTC

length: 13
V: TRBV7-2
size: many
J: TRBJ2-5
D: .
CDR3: CASSYWTQETQYF
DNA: TGTGCCAGCAGCTATTGGACACAAGAGACCCAGTACTTC

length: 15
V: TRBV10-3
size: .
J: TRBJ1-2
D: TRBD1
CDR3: CAIRIDRAWDYGYTF
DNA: TGTGCCATCAGAATAGACAGGGCGTGGGACTATGGCTACACCTTC

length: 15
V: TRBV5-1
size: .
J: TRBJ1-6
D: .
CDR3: CASSLGTQENSPLHF
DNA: TGCGCCAGCAGCTTAGGTACACAGGAAAATTCACCCCTCCACTTT

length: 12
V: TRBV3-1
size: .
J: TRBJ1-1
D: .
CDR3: CASSRRGFGAFF
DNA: TGTGCCAGCAGCCGGCGGGGGTTTGGAGCTTTCTTT

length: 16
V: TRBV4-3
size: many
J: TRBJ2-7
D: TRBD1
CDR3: CASSPTGGLNSYEQYF
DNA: TGCGCCAGCAGTCCTACAGGGGGCCTAAACTCCTACGAGCAGTACTTC

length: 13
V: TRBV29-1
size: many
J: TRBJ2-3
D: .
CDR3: CSPLSATTDTQYF
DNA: TGCAGCCCCCTTTCGGCGACCACAGATACGCAGTATTTT

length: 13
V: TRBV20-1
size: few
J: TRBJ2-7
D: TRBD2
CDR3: CSAEPRGVYEQYF
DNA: TGCAGTGCAGAACCCCGGGGGGTTTACGAGCAGTACTTC

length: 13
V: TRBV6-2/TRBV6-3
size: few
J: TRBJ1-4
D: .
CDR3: CASKWAYNEKLFF
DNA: TGTGCCAGCAAGTGGGCTTACAATGAAAAACTGTTTTTT

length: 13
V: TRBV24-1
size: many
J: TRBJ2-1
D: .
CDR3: CATSRGSRNEQFF
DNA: TGTGCCACCAGTAGGGGATCTCGCAATGAGCAGTTCTTC

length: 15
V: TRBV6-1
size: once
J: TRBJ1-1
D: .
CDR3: CASSVGEGFRTEAFF
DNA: TGTGCCAGCAGTGTGGGGGAGGGCTTTCGCACTGAAGCTTTCTTT

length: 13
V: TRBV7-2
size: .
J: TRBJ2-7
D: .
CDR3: CASSPGPRTEQYF
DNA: TGTGCCAGCAGCCCGGGGCCCAGGACCGAGCAGTACTTC

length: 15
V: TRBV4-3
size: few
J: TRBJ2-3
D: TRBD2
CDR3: CASSQAREGRDTQYF
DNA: TGCGCCAGCAGCCAAGCCCGGGAGGGGCGGGATACGCAGTATTTT

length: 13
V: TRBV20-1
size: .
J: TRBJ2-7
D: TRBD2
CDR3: CSATGTSSYEQYF
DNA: TGCAGTGCTACTGGGACTAGCAGCTACGAGCAGTACTTC

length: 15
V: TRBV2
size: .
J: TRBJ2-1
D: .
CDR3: CASRRGGLNYNEQFF
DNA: TGTGCCAGCCGTAGGGGGGGACTTAACTACAATGAGCAGTTCTTC

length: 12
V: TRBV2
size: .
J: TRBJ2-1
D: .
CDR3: CASSVGYNEQFF
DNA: TGTGCCAGCAGTGTTGGTTACAATGAGCAGTTCTTC

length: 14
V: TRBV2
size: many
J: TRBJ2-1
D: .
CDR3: CASSDLRHLHEQFF
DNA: TGTGCCAGCAGTGACCTCCGGCACCTCCATGAGCAGTTCTTC

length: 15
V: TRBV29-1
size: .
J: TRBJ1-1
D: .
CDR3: CSVEDLGGGNTEAFF
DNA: TGCAGCGTTGAAGATCTTGGGGGGGGGAACACTGAAGCTTTCTTT

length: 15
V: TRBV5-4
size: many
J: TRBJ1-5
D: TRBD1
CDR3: CASSRDRGENQPQHF
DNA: TGTGCCAGCAGCCGGGACAGGGGTGAGAATCAGCCCCAGCATTTT

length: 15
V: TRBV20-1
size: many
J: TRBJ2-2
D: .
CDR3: CSARDGRKDTGELFF
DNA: TGCAGTGCTAGAGATGGAAGAAAAGACACCGGGGAGCTGTTTTTT

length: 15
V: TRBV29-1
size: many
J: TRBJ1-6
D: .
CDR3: CSVEWASSYNSPLHF
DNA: TGCAGCGTTGAATGGGCCAGCTCCTATAATTCACCCCTCCACTTT

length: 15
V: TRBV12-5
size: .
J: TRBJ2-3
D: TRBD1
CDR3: CASGWTGGYTDTQYF
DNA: TGTGCTAGTGGTTGGACAGGGGGTTACACAGATACGCAGTATTTT

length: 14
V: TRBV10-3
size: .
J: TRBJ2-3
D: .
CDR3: CAGAAGRSTDTQYF
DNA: TGTGCCGGGGCCGCCGGCCGTAGCACAGATACGCAGTATTTT

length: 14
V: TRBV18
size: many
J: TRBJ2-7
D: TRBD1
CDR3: CASSPIRDSYEQYF
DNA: TGTGCCAGCTCACCCATCCGGGACAGCTACGAGCAGTACTTC

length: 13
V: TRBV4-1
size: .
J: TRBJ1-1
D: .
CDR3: CASSQDLDTEAFF
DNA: TGCGCCAGCAGCCAAGATCTGGACACTGAAGCTTTCTTT

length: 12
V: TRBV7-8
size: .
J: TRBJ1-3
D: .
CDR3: CASSLRGNTIYF
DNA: TGTGCCAGCAGCTTAAGGGGAAACACCATATATTTT

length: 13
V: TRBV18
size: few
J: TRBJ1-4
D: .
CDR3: CASSPLGDEKLFF
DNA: TGTGCCAGCTCACCATTAGGGGATGAAAAACTGTTTTTT

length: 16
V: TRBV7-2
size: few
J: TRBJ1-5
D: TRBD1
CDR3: CASSLGGTVSNQPQHF
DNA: TGTGCCAGCAGCTTAGGGGGGACAGTTTCTAATCAGCCCCAGCATTTT

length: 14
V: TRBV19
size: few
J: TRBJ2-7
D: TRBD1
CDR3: CASSRDRKNYEQYF
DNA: TGTGCCAGTAGTCGGGACAGGAAAAACTACGAGCAGTACTTC

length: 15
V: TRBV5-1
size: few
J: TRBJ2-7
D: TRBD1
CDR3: CASSLQGENSYEQYF
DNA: TGCGCCAGCAGCTTGCAGGGGGAAAATTCCTACGAGCAGTACTTC

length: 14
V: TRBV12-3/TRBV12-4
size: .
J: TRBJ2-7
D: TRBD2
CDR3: CASTNRLAGNEQYF
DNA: TGTGCCAGCACCAACCGACTAGCGGGGAACGAGCAGTACTTC

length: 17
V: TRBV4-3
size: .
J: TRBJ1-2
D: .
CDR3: CASSQENRAGSNYGYTF
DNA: TGCGCCAGCAGCCAAGAAAATAGGGCAGGGAGTAACTATGGCTACACCTTC